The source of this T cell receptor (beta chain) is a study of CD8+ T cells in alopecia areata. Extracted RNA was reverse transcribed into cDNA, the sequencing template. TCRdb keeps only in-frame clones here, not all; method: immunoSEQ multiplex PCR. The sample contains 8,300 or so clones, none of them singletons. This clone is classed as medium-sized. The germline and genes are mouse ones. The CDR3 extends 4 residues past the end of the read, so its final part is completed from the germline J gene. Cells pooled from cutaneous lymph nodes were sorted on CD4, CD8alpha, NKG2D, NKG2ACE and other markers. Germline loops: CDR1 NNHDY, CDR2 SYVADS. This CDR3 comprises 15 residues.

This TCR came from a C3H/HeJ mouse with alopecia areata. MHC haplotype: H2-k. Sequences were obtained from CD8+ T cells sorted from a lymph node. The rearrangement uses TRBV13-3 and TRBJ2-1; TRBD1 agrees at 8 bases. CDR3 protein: CASSDSQGARAEQFF. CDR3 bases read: TGTGCCAGCAGTGATAGCCAGGGGGCGAGAGCT.